The 19 T cell receptor beta chains reported below all come from one sample, sequenced in a study of blood T cell repertoires in COVID-19 (dated by TCRdb to the early 2020s). Library construction relied on the immunoSEQ multiplex PCR assay. TCRdb provides this immuneACCESS table in a form limited to in-frame rearrangements. Some clones are lacking; in checked studies, under half of them reflect an unresolved V gene, and why the rest are absent is not known. In all, the sample holds around 300,000 clones, and around 90% of those were seen once. The ten largest clones capture 0.8% to 1.3% of the sample. The sequenced sample was peripheral blood. Receptor source: a woman aged 40 to 50 with COVID-19, enrolled during active disease.

The rearrangement links TRBV9 to TRBJ2-7; D might be TRBD2 (5 bases). This CDR3 is 15 amino acids long. V lost 0 bases, J lost 2 bases, and 12 bases lay in between. Germline V gene data show CDR1 as SGDLS and CDR2 as YYNGEE. The CDR3 spells CASSVAGSVTYEQYF. CDR3 coding DNA: TGTGCCAGCAGCGTAGCTGGTAGCGTAACCTACGAGCAGTACTTC.

The chain uses TRBV19 and TRBJ1-2; the match to TRBD1 covers 9 bases. CDR1 is LNHDA, CDR2 SQIVND, per germline (reference sequence). CDR3 length: 15 amino acids. V was clipped by 4 bases and J by 6 bases; unmatched bases: 9. CDR3 in amino acids: CASSTILRDRDGYTF. The CDR3 DNA reads TGTGCCAGTAGTACTATCCTCCGGGACAGGGATGGCTACACCTTC.

The chain recombines TRBV29-1 with TRBJ2-5; TRBD1 is a possible D gene (6 bases). Trimming shortened V by 7 bases and J by 2 bases, and 14 bases separated the two germline ends. The CDR3 is made up of 13 amino acids. The germline CDR1 and CDR2 sequences are SQVTM and ANQGSEA. The CDR3 coding sequence is TGCAGCGGACTAACAGGGCTTCAAGAGACCCAGTACTTC. Translating it yields CSGLTGLQETQYF.

The count of this clone is one. The chain joins TRBV18 to TRBJ2-5, with D possibly TRBD1 on 6 matching bases. Trimming left V 4 bases short and J 1 base short, with 13 bases between. The length of the CDR3 is 15 residues. CDR1 and CDR2 (germline): KGHSH, LQKENI. Here the CDR3 reads CASSQTQGSQETQYF. The CDR3 region has the DNA TGTGCCAGCTCACAGACACAGGGCTCCCAAGAGACCCAGTACTTC. Combining the CDR3 with reference TRBV18 and TRBJ2-5 gives the whole variable domain NAGVMQNPRHLVRRRGQEARLRCSPMKGHSHVYWYRQLPEEGLKFMVYLQKENIIDESGMPKERFSAEFPKEGPSILRIQQVVRGDSAAYFCASSQTQGSQETQYFGPGTRLLVL.

This clone was recorded a few times. This chain connects TRBV19 to TRBJ1-5; TRBD1 aligns across 8 bases. The trim removed 5 bases at V and 6 bases at J, leaving 9 bases unmatched. The CDR3 covers 15 residues. Germline V gene lookup returns CDR1 LNHDA and CDR2 SQIVND (reference sequence). In DNA, the CDR3 is TGTGCCAGTAGTTCGACAGGGGTGGCCCTTCAGCCCCAGCATTTT. This sequence encodes CASSSTGVALQPQHF.

The V call is TRBV28, the J call TRBJ2-1, with 7 bases identical to TRBD1. After removal of 6 bases from V and 4 bases from J, the junction contained 6 bases not matched to a gene. Per germline, CDR1 MDHEN and CDR2 SYDVKM. The CDR3 is 14 amino acids. The CDR3 sequence is CASSAGQVYNEQFF. Here the CDR3 DNA reads TGTGCCAGCAGCGCAGGACAGGTATACAATGAGCAGTTCTTC.

The chain couples TRBV28 to TRBJ1-5; no reliable D call. V was trimmed by 6 bases and J by 4 bases, leaving 13 bases between them. The V gene's germline CDR1 is MDHEN and CDR2 SYDVKM. There are 14 residues in the CDR3. The CDR3 sequence is CASSPLTFNQPQHF. CDR3 DNA sequence: TGTGCCAGCAGCCCCTTGACATTTAATCAGCCCCAGCATTTT.

The chain uses TRBV13 and TRBJ1-2; 8 bases match TRBD1. J lost 4 bases, V lost 5 bases, and 12 bases had no gene match. CDR3 length: 16 residues. CDR1 and CDR2 from the germline V gene are PRHDT and FYEKMQ (reference sequence). This CDR3 reads CASSPDRAQGSYGYTF. The CDR3 bases are TGTGCCAGCAGCCCGGACAGGGCACAGGGTTCCTATGGCTACACCTTC.

The chain uses TRBV7-2 and TRBJ2-7; 8 bases align to TRBD1. V was clipped by 4 bases and J by 0 bases; unmatched bases: 5. CDR1 is SGHTA and CDR2 is FQGNSA in the germline V gene. The CDR3 has 15 residues. CDR3 DNA: TGTGCCAGCAGCTCCAGGACAGGGTACTCCTACGAGCAGTACTTC. As protein: CASSSRTGYSYEQYF.

This rearrangement joins TRBV6-5 to TRBJ1-1; D not resolved. Germline V gene data show CDR1 as MNHEY and CDR2 as SVGAGI. CDR3 length: 13 residues. The V end was cut by 2 bases, the J end by 6 bases, with 10 bases between. CDR3 region: CASSYRTTAEAFF. The CDR3 bases are TGTGCCAGCAGTTACCGTACCACAGCTGAAGCTTTCTTT.

The rearrangement links TRBV7-2 to TRBJ1-5; perhaps TRBD1 as D (6 bases). The V gene's germline CDR1 is SGHTA and CDR2 FQGNSA. Trimming took off 3 bases at V and 6 bases at J, with 12 bases between the two ends. CDR3 length: 14 amino acids. The CDR3 spells CASSLRTVGQPQHF. DNA of the CDR3: TGTGCCAGCAGCTTGAGGACAGTCGGTCAGCCCCAGCATTTT. Using reference TRBV7-2 and TRBJ1-5 for the parts outside the CDR3, the full variable domain is GAGVSQSPSNKVTEKGKDVELRCDPISGHTALYWYRQSLGQGLEFLIYFQGNSAPDKSGLPSDRFSAERTGGSVSTLTIQRTQQEDSAVYLCASSLRTVGQPQHFGDGTRLSIL.

The rearrangement links TRBV7-3 to TRBJ1-2, with 7 bases lining up with TRBD1. With V trimmed by 1 base and J by 6 bases, 8 bases remained unmatched. Germline V lookup: CDR1 SGHTA, CDR2 FQGTGA. This CDR3 has 15 amino acids. CDR3: CASSLKADRVNGYTF. The CDR3 nucleotides read TGTGCCAGCAGCTTAAAAGCAGACAGGGTAAATGGCTACACCTTC.

The CDR3 loop is CASSQDQGVGQPQHF. The CDR3 DNA is TGTGCCAGCAGCCAAGATCAGGGGGTTGGTCAGCCCCAGCATTTT. This chain uses TRBV3-1 (or the pseudogene TRBV3-2) with TRBJ1-5, with 7 nucleotides matching TRBD1. The CDR3 loop spans 15 amino acids. Germline CDR1 reads LGHDT; CDR2 reads YNNKEL (reference sequence). The V gene end was trimmed by 0 bases and the J gene end by 6 bases; junction bases not matched to a gene: 5.

This sequence joins TRBV2 and TRBJ1-1; 7 positions agree with TRBD1. Germline lookup yields CDR1 SNHLY and CDR2 FYNNEI. The CDR3 runs 14 residues. V shed 4 bases and J 5 bases; nucleotides not matched to a gene: 7. In DNA form, the CDR3 reads TGTGCCAGCAGTGTGACAGGGTCTGAAACTGAAGCTTTCTTT. Protein sequence: CASSVTGSETEAFF.

The J gene is TRBJ2-3, the V gene TRBV3-1 (or the pseudogene TRBV3-2); D is unclear. Germline-derived CDR1 and CDR2 are LGHDT and YNNKEL (reference sequence). The V end lost 0 bases, the J end lost 2 bases, and 12 bases lay between the germline ends. The CDR3 is made up of 16 amino acids. This chain's CDR3 is CASSQEFGPTTDTQYF. The CDR3 region has the DNA TGTGCCAGCAGCCAAGAGTTTGGGCCGACCACAGATACGCAGTATTTT.

The chain links TRBV7-3 to TRBJ2-1; 7 bases match TRBD2. The CDR3 totals 18 residues. The V segment lost 5 bases and the J segment 0 bases; nucleotides outside the gene matches: 13. CDR1 SGHTA and CDR2 FQGTGA come from the germline V gene. The CDR3 is CASSPGELAVSSYNEQFF. CDR3 DNA: TGTGCCAGCAGCCCTGGGGAGCTAGCGGTTAGCTCCTACAATGAGCAGTTCTTC.

The J gene is TRBJ2-5, the V gene TRBV7-9; D is perhaps TRBD2 (7 bases). V gave up 5 bases and J gave up 7 bases, with 20 bases separating them. The CDR3 contains 15 residues. Per germline, CDR1 SEHNR and CDR2 FQNEAQ (reference sequence). The CDR3 bases are TGTGCCAGCAGCCTCACCCCGGGGGGCGCGGCGACCCAGTACTTC. It yields the protein CASSLTPGGAATQYF.

The rearrangement joins TRBV7-2 to TRBJ1-1; TRBD1 might be the D (6 bases). Trimming shortened V by 1 base and J by 5 bases, and 14 bases separated the two germline ends. CDR1 SGHTA and CDR2 FQGNSA come from the germline V gene. The CDR3 loop spans 15 amino acids. The CDR3 sequence: CASSLENRAGTEAFF. The CDR3 DNA follows: TGTGCCAGCAGCTTAGAAAACAGGGCTGGGACTGAAGCTTTCTTT. The full variable domain, its missing parts supplied by reference TRBV7-2 and TRBJ1-1, is GAGVSQSPSNKVTEKGKDVELRCDPISGHTALYWYRQSLGQGLEFLIYFQGNSAPDKSGLPSDRFSAERTGGSVSTLTIQRTQQEDSAVYLCASSLENRAGTEAFFGQGTRLTVV.

This clone was recorded a few times. The chain links TRBV28 to TRBJ1-5, with TRBD1 matching 10 bases. Germline V gene lookup returns CDR1 MDHEN and CDR2 SYDVKM. V lost 8 bases and J lost 4; bases outside the gene matches: 14. The CDR3 has 17 amino acids. DNA for the CDR3: TGTGCCAGCCTCGAACGGCAGGGACAGGGGTATAATCAGCCCCAGCATTTT. It yields the protein CASLERQGQGYNQPQHF.